The rows below give T cell receptor beta chains drawn from one sample of a study of chemoradiotherapy in HPV16-positive cancers. Libraries were prepared by immunoSEQ multiplex PCR; TCRdb keeps only in-frame clonotypes and omits some of them. Of 12,000 or so clones listed, roughly 70% are singletons. This material was obtained from a patient who underwent chemoradiotherapy. The receptor set was obtained from a human donor with HPV-associated anogenital cancer. The CDR3 runs from the conserved cysteine through the conserved F or W. Expanded clones get a size class; other rows say once, few or many, or leave the size out.

size: few
J: TRBJ2-2
V: TRBV4-2
CDR3: CASSQGGGNTGELFF

size: NA
J: TRBJ1-2
V: TRBV19
CDR3: CASSIPQSGGYTF

size: NA
J: TRBJ2-1
V: TRBV30
CDR3: CAWIGNEQFF

size: NA
J: TRBJ2-1
V: TRBV29-1
CDR3: CSSCGDRGRYNEQFF

size: NA
J: TRBJ2-7
V: TRBV7-2
CDR3: CASSFQAGGSEQYF

size: NA
J: TRBJ2-7
V: TRBV30
CDR3: CAWSKVQGIGYEQYF

size: NA
J: TRBJ2-2
V: TRBV2
CDR3: CASSVRTNTGELFF

size: few
J: TRBJ2-7
V: TRBV9
CDR3: CASSVEPGGAYEQYF

size: few
J: TRBJ1-1
V: TRBV6-6
CDR3: CASSQGLRNTEAFF

size: NA
J: TRBJ2-5
V: TRBV5-1
CDR3: CASSLGDRDQETQYF

size: NA
J: TRBJ2-1
V: TRBV28
CDR3: CASSFSFLAGVSSYNEQFF

size: NA
J: TRBJ2-5
V: TRBV6-1
CDR3: CASSEIPGQGVETQYF

size: few
J: TRBJ2-2
V: TRBV27
CDR3: CASGKWTSTGELFF

size: NA
J: TRBJ1-5
V: TRBV19
CDR3: CASSYEGGRNQPQHF

size: few
J: TRBJ2-3
V: TRBV27
CDR3: CASNSGGRGDTQYF

size: NA
J: TRBJ1-1
V: TRBV28
CDR3: CASSLLGRKAFF

size: NA
J: TRBJ2-1
V: TRBV19
CDR3: CASSIWGQGLDNEQFF

size: NA
J: TRBJ2-1
V: TRBV6-1
CDR3: CASSESVGSPSNEQFF

size: NA
J: TRBJ1-1
V: TRBV6-1
CDR3: CASSAGMNTEAFF

size: NA
J: TRBJ2-3
V: TRBV6-6
CDR3: CASSYSGATDTQYF

size: few
J: TRBJ1-1
V: TRBV6-6
CDR3: CASSYSLGHQNTEAFF

size: NA
J: TRBJ1-1
V: TRBV5-7
CDR3: CASSLDRVGTEAFF

size: NA
J: TRBJ2-6
V: TRBV18
CDR3: CASSPPYGNSGANVLTF